This TCR beta chain was sequenced in a study of cytomegalovirus exposure and HLA in healthy donors. Study observations and caveats: For most TCR sequences rarity was the rule, although some public TCRs occurred in many donors. One later analysis, an examination of the 120 validation repertoires, found that first-cohort TCR clusters tended to co-occur in them. Reports credit the classifier with highly specific, highly sensitive diagnosis of cytomegalovirus status.

The method was immunoSEQ multiplex PCR; TCRdb's version includes in-frame clones alone and lacks a portion of them. The sample shows around 160,000 clones, about 82% of them seen only once. The CDR3 runs to 13 residues. The germline V gene encodes CDR1 SGDLS and CDR2 YYNGEE. The ends were cut back, 4 bases at V and 4 bases at J, with 11 bases in the middle. As regards this clone: Its cognate antigen is unknown.

This sequence joins TRBV9 and TRBJ2-5; no clear D gene. This clonotype originated in a young man in good health and CMV-seropositive. Sequencing was performed on PBMCs. CDR3 residues: CASSSWPRETQYF. The CDR3 DNA reads as TGTGCCAGCAGCTCCTGGCCCCGAGAGACCCAGTACTTC. Full variable domain (remainder filled in from reference TRBV9 and TRBJ2-5): DSGVTQTPKHLITATGQRVTLRCSPRSGDLSVYWYQQSLDQGLQFLIQYYNGEERAKGNILERFSAQQFPDLHSELNLSSLELGDSALYFCASSSWPRETQYFGPGTRLLVL.